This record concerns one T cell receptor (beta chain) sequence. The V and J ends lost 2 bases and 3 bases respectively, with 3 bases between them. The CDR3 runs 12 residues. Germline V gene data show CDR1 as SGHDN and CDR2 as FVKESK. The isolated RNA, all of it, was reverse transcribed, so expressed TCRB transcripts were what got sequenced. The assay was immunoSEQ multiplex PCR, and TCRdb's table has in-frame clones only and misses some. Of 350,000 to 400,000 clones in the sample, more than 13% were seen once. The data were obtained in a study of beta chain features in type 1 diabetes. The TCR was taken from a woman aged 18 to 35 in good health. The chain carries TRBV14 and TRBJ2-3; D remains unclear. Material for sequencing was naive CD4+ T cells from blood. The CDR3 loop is CASSQQTDTQYF. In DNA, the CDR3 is TGTGCCAGCAGCCAACAAACAGATACGCAGTATTTT. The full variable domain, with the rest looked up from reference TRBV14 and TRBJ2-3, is EAGVTQFPSHSVIEKGQTVTLRCDPISGHDNLYWYRRVMGKEIKFLLHFVKESKQDESGMPNNRFLAERTGGTYSTLKVQPAELEDSGVYFCASSQQTDTQYFGPGTRLTVL.